Below are 17 T cell receptor beta chains sequenced from a single sample in a study of neoadjuvant anti-PD-1 for oral cavity cancer. Method: immunoSEQ multiplex PCR; TCRdb's copy keeps in-frame clones and lacks some. The data contain 9,400 or so clones, about 66% of them singletons. The starting material was tumor tissue, obtained before nivolumab (anti-PD-1) treatment. The receptors come from a person between 40 and 85 years old with oral cavity squamous cell carcinoma.

The chain is built from TRBV2 and TRBJ1-1; D gene ambiguous. V gave up 6 bases and J gave up 1 base, with 9 bases separating them. The CDR3 runs 13 residues. CDR1 and CDR2 (germline): SNHLY, FYNNEI. CDR3 sequence reads: CASSGRQNTEAFF. DNA of the CDR3: TGTGCCAGCAGCGGACGGCAGAACACTGAAGCTTTCTTT. The variable domain in full, completed from reference TRBV2 and TRBJ1-1, reads EPEVTQTPSHQVTQMGQEVILRCVPISNHLYFYWYRQILGQKVEFLVSFYNNEISEKSEIFDDQFSVERPDGSNFTLKIRSTKLEDSAMYFCASSGRQNTEAFFGQGTRLTVV.

The chain employs TRBV11-3 and TRBJ2-3, with TRBD2 as a possible D gene (6 bases). CDR3 length: 15 residues. Germline V gene sequence: CDR1 SGHNT, CDR2 YENEEA. V lost 5 bases, J lost 4 bases, and 16 bases lay in between. The CDR3: CASSPGLGSADTQYF. DNA of the CDR3: TGTGCCAGCAGCCCGGGACTCGGGAGCGCAGATACGCAGTATTTT.

This chain joins TRBV19 and TRBJ2-7, with D uncertain. The CDR3 is made up of 12 amino acids. The germline gives CDR1 LNHDA, CDR2 SQIVND (reference sequence). V lost 4 bases, J lost 2 bases, and 6 bases lay in between. The CDR3 reads CASSTATYEQYF. In DNA form, the CDR3 reads TGTGCCAGTAGTACGGCCACCTACGAGCAGTACTTC.

The chain is built from TRBV15 and TRBJ2-1; 10 nucleotides match TRBD2. Germline trimming cut 0 bases from V and 7 bases from J; bases unmatched to any gene: 6. CDR1 and CDR2 from the germline V gene are LNHNV and YYDKDF (reference sequence). The CDR3 sequence is 16 residues long. The CDR3 loop is CATSRDRGLARNEQFF. CDR3 sequence (DNA): TGTGCCACCAGCAGAGATCGGGGACTAGCGAGGAATGAGCAGTTCTTC.

The table lists this clone with a count of one. The chain employs TRBV19 and TRBJ2-1; D is undetermined. CDR3 length: 15 residues. Trimming pared 3 bases from V and 0 bases from J, leaving 9 bases between. The V gene's germline CDR1 is LNHDA and CDR2 SQIVND (reference sequence). CDR3 in amino acids: CASSMAVDSYNEQFF. CDR3 sequence (DNA): TGTGCCAGTAGTATGGCGGTCGACTCCTACAATGAGCAGTTCTTC.

This rearrangement joins TRBV7-9 to TRBJ1-1, with 8 bases fitting TRBD1. V shed 5 bases and J 3 bases; nucleotides not matched to a gene: 5. The CDR3 consists of 14 residues. Germline-derived CDR1 and CDR2 are SEHNR and FQNEAQ (reference sequence). In nucleotides, the CDR3 is TGTGCCAGCAGCGGCAGGGGGCGGGACACTGAAGCTTTCTTT. Amino acid sequence: CASSGRGRDTEAFF.

The chain has TRBV5-5 and TRBJ1-3, with 7 nucleotides matching TRBD1. Germline assignment: CDR1 SGHKS and CDR2 YYEKEE (reference sequence). The CDR3 is 16 amino acids. V lost 1 base, J lost 0 bases, and 4 bases stayed unmatched. The CDR3 is CASSLTGQNSGNTIYF. CDR3 sequence (DNA): TGTGCCAGCAGCTTGACGGGACAGAACTCTGGAAACACCATATATTTT.

CDR3 sequence (DNA): TGCGCCAGCACCCCCCAAGACAGGACGGGTGAGCAGTACTTC. This gives the protein CASTPQDRTGEQYF. The rearrangement uses TRBV5-1 and TRBJ2-7, with D perhaps TRBD1 (6 bases). The germline V gene has CDR1 SGHRS and CDR2 YFSETQ. The CDR3 runs 14 residues. V lost 6 bases and J lost 7, with 20 bases in between. The full variable domain, in which reference TRBV5-1 and TRBJ2-7 provide the parts outside the CDR3, is KAGVTQTPRYLIKTRGQQVTLSCSPISGHRSVSWYQQTPGQGLQFLFEYFSETQRNKGNFPGRFSGRQFSNSRSEMNVSTLELGDSALYLCASTPQDRTGEQYFGPGTRLTVT.

The V call is TRBV19, the J call TRBJ2-7; 7 bases fit TRBD2. Per the germline V gene, CDR1 is LNHDA and CDR2 is SQIVND (reference sequence). The CDR3 extends over 11 amino acids. CDR3 DNA: TGTCTCGGGGGAGGGCCGTACGAGCAGTACTTC. Its protein is CLGGGPYEQYF. The variable domain in full, completed from reference TRBV19 and TRBJ2-7, reads DGGITQSPKYLFRKEGQNVTLSCEQNLNHDAMYWYRQDPGQGLRLIYYSQIVNDFQKGDIAEGYSVSREKKESFPLTVTSAQKNPTAFYLCLGGGPYEQYFGPGTRLTVT.

The rearrangement joins TRBV2 to TRBJ1-1, with D possibly matching TRBD1 (5 bases). With 7 bases removed from V and 0 bases from J, the gap between germline ends came to 12 bases. The CDR3 covers 14 residues. CDR1 and CDR2 from the germline V gene are SNHLY and FYNNEI. This CDR3 is CASTGGYLNTEAFF. CDR3 nucleotide sequence: TGTGCCAGCACCGGGGGGTACTTGAACACTGAAGCTTTCTTT. The full variable domain, rest sourced from reference TRBV2 and TRBJ1-1, is EPEVTQTPSHQVTQMGQEVILRCVPISNHLYFYWYRQILGQKVEFLVSFYNNEISEKSEIFDDQFSVERPDGSNFTLKIRSTKLEDSAMYFCASTGGYLNTEAFFGQGTRLTVV.

The chain couples TRBV6-1 to TRBJ1-3; 7 nucleotides align to TRBD1. The V segment lost 10 bases and the J segment 2 bases; nucleotides outside the gene matches: 11. This CDR3 has 15 residues. Per the germline V gene, CDR1 is MNHNS and CDR2 is SASEGT. CDR3 sequence reads: CATAQDQGAGNTIYF. DNA of the CDR3: TGTGCCACCGCCCAAGATCAGGGGGCTGGAAACACCATATATTTT.

CDR3 nucleotide sequence: TGTGCCAGTAGTATCGGAATTTCCGCTGGGGCCAACGTCCTGACTTTC. It encodes CASSIGISAGANVLTF. The V call is TRBV19, the J call TRBJ2-6; D gene ambiguous. Deletions cut 3 bases from V and 2 bases from J, with 11 bases between. Germline-derived CDR1 and CDR2 are LNHDA and SQIVND (reference sequence). This CDR3 region has 16 residues.

The chain links TRBV11-2 to TRBJ2-7; 7 bases fit TRBD1. Per the germline V gene, CDR1 is SGHAT and CDR2 is FQNNGV. V trimming: 5 bases; J trimming: 3 bases; junction bases outside the gene matches: 1. This CDR3 region has 12 residues. The CDR3 DNA reads TGTGCCAGCAGCCCAGGGGGCTACGAGCAGTACTTC. Translating it yields CASSPGGYEQYF.

The chain carries TRBV29-1 and TRBJ1-4; D remains ambiguous. Germline loops: CDR1 SQVTM, CDR2 ANQGSEA. CDR3 length: 12 amino acids. Deletions cut 4 bases from V and 8 bases from J, with 11 bases between. The CDR3 DNA follows: TGCAGCGTTGTAAAGGGTAACGAAAAACTGTTTTTT. Amino acids: CSVVKGNEKLFF.

This chain connects TRBV5-1 to TRBJ1-2, with D possibly being TRBD1 (5 bases). CDR3 length: 16 amino acids. Germline-derived CDR1 and CDR2 are SGHRS and YFSETQ. V lost 2 bases and J 0 bases, leaving 14 bases between the germline ends. CDR3 amino acids: CASSLGAQESNYGYTF. The CDR3 nucleotides are TGCGCCAGCAGCTTAGGGGCACAGGAGTCTAACTATGGCTACACCTTC. Based on the CDR3 plus reference TRBV5-1 and TRBJ1-2, the full variable domain is KAGVTQTPRYLIKTRGQQVTLSCSPISGHRSVSWYQQTPGQGLQFLFEYFSETQRNKGNFPGRFSGRQFSNSRSEMNVSTLELGDSALYLCASSLGAQESNYGYTFGSGTRLTVV.

This clone was counted a single time. The chain recombines TRBV11-2 with TRBJ1-6; maybe TRBD1 (5 bases). CDR1 and CDR2 (germline): SGHAT, FQNNGV. The CDR3 loop spans 14 amino acids. The V end lost 6 bases, the J end lost 5 bases, and 11 bases lay between the germline ends. CDR3 residues: CASSSQGNNSPLHF. CDR3 DNA sequence: TGTGCCAGCAGTTCCCAGGGAAATAATTCACCCCTCCACTTT.

This clone was recorded a few times. The V gene is TRBV10-3, the J gene TRBJ1-1; D remains ambiguous. This CDR3 spans 13 amino acids. The germline V gene has CDR1 ENHRY and CDR2 SYGVKD. Trimming cost V 11 bases and J 5 bases, with 18 bases left between them. CDR3 protein: CAASSTVRTEAFF. The CDR3, as DNA: TGTGCCGCCTCAAGTACAGTTAGGACTGAAGCTTTCTTT.